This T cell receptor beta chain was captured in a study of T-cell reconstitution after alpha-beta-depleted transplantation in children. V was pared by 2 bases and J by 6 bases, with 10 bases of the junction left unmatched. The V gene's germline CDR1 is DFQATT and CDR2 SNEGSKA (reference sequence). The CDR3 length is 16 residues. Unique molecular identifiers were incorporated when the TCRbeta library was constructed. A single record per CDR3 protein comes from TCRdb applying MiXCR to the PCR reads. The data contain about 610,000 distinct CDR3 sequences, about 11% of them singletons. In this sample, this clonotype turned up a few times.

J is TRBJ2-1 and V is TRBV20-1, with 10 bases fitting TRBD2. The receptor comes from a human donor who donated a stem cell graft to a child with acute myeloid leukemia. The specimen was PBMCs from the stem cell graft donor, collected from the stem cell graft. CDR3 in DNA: TGCAGTGCTAGATTAGCTAGCGGGAGTTACGGCAATGAGCAGTTCTTC. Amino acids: CSARLASGSYGNEQFF.